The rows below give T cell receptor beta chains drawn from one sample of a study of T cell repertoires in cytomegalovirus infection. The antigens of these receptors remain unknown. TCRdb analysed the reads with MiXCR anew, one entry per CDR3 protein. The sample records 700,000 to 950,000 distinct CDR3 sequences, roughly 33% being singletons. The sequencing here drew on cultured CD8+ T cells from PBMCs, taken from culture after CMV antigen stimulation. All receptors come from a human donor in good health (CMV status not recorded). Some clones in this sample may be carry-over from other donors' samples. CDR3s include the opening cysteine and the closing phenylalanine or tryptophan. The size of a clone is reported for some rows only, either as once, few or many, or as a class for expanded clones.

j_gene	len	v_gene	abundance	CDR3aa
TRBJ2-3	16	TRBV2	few	CASGDGGIPPVDTQYF
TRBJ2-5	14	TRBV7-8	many	CASSPQAAQETQYF
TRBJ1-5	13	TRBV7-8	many	CASGQGSNQPQHF
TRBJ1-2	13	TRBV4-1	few	CASSPDRRPGYTF
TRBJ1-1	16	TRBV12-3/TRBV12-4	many	CASSLRDRVTGTEAFF
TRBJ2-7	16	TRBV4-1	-	CASSQDPRLAGYEQYF
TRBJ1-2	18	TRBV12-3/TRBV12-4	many	CASSFIFKETVTSYGYTF
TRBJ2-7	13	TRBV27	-	CASSLSAGDEQYF
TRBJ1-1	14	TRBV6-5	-	CASSWDRIGTEAFF
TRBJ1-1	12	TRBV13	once	CASKGAATEAFF
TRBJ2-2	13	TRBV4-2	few	CASSQVGGGELFF
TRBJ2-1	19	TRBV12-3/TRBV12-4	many	CASSLLLAGGPRTYNEQFF
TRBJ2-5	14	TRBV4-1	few	CASSQDGLAETQYF
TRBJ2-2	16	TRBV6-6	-	CASSYRRGRDTGELFF
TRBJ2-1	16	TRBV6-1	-	CASSDTIFDSNNEQFF
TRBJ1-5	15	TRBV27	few	CASSLTGPSNQPQHF
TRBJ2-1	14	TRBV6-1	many	CASSELVPYNEQFF
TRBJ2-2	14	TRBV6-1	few	CASGLWEDTGELFF
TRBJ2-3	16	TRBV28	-	CASNNFQGVITDTQYF
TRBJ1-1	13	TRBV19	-	CATQDRLNTEAFF
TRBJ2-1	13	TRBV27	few	CASSLYGPNEQFF
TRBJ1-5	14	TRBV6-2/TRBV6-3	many	CASSRTAFNQPQHF
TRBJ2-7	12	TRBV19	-	CASSIGTSEQYF
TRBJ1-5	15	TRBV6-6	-	CASSYLGDSNQPQHF
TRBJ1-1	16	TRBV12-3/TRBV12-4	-	CASTVDPRGLNTEAFF
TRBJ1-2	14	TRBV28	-	CASSLLQGLWGYTF
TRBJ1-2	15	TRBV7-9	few	CASTDPDRGNYGYTF
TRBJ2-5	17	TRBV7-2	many	CASSSPGLAGTQETQYF
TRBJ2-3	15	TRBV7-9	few	CASSSPGTPTDTQYF
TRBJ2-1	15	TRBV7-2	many	CASSLAGGPYYEQFF
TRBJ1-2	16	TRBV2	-	CASILRGDQFNYGYTF
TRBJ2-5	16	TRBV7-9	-	CASSALTGTGQETQYF
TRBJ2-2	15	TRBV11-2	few	CASSYWGDDTGELFF
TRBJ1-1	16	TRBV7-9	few	CASSPIRQGGVTEAFF
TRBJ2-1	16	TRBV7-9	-	CASGPGLAGFYNEQFF